A selection of T cell receptor beta chains follows, all from one sample in a study of T-cell memory formation after mild COVID-19. TCRdb ran MiXCR on the 5' RACE reads and lists one entry per CDR3 protein. The sample has 300,000 or so distinct CDR3 sequences; roughly 15% are singletons. Sequencing input: PBMCs or a T cell subset sorted from them (not recorded which). All receptors derive from a man aged 18 to 29 who had mild COVID-19 (a few samples of this study predate the infection). Cell type and time point are not known. Each CDR3 is given with its conserved first and last residue. The order of the fields is clone size, J gene, D gene, V gene, CDR3 DNA, CDR3 protein. A D gene is named only where the DNA matches it firmly. Size values are once, few and many counts, or a class for expanded clones, and some rows have none.

many	TRBJ2-3	-	TRBV4-3	TGCGCCAGCAGCCGGCGGGCAGCCTCAGGCACAGATACGCAGTATTTT	CASSRRAASGTDTQYF
many	TRBJ2-3	TRBD2	TRBV7-3	TGTGCCAGCAGCCAGCTTGGCCTAGCGGTGGATACGCAGTATTTT	CASSQLGLAVDTQYF
-	TRBJ1-6	-	TRBV5-1	TGCGCCAGCAGGCTGAACAATTCACCCCTCCACTTT	CASRLNNSPLHF
few	TRBJ2-5	-	TRBV5-1	TGCGCCAGCAGCTTGGCCGTCGGCAGGCCGGGAGAGACCCAGTACTTC	CASSLAVGRPGETQYF
-	TRBJ2-4	TRBD2	TRBV12-3/TRBV12-4	TGTGCCAGCAGTTTGGGACTAGCGGGGGCCTTTCTTCAGTACTTC	CASSLGLAGAFLQYF
many	TRBJ2-3	TRBD2	TRBV6-5	TGTGCCAGCAGTACTCGGGGGGGGCCAGATACGCAGTATTTT	CASSTRGGPDTQYF
-	TRBJ2-2	TRBD1	TRBV5-1	TGCGCCAGCAGCGACGGGACAGGGGGGACCGGGGAGCTGTTTTTT	CASSDGTGGTGELFF
-	TRBJ2-7	-	TRBV27	TGTGCCAGCAGTACCCGACAGTACTACGAGCAGTACTTC	CASSTRQYYEQYF
-	TRBJ1-5	-	TRBV19	TGTGCCAGTAGGCCTCTTGGACGGGCTAATCAGCCCCAGCATTTT	CASRPLGRANQPQHF
few	TRBJ2-2	TRBD1	TRBV24-1	TGTGCCACCGGGCGCGAGGGGGCGGACACCGGGGAGCTGTTTTTT	CATGREGADTGELFF
few	TRBJ2-5	TRBD2	TRBV7-9	TGTGCCAGCAGCTTGGCGGGGGGGTATGAGACCCAGTACTTC	CASSLAGGYETQYF
-	TRBJ2-3	-	TRBV7-3	TGTGCCAGCAGCTGGACAGATGCAGATACGCAGTATTTT	CASSWTDADTQYF
-	TRBJ1-1	-	TRBV4-1	TGCGCCAGCAGCCAAGATTGGCGTATTGAAGCTTTCTTT	CASSQDWRIEAFF
-	TRBJ2-3	-	TRBV7-2	TGTGCCAGCAGCTTAGTGGGACTGGCTTCTGATACGCAGTATTTT	CASSLVGLASDTQYF
-	TRBJ2-1	TRBD1	TRBV5-1	TGCGCCAGCAGCTCCCGGAGACAGGGCGGGAATGAGCAGTTCTTC	CASSSRRQGGNEQFF
-	TRBJ1-1	-	TRBV12-3/TRBV12-4	TGTGCCAGCAGCCCTTCCGTCGGACGGATGAACACTGAAGCTTTCTTT	CASSPSVGRMNTEAFF
-	TRBJ2-3	TRBD2	TRBV11-2	TGTGCCAGCAGCCGAACCCAACTAGCGGGGGGCGGGAGCACAGATACGCAGTATTTT	CASSRTQLAGGGSTDTQYF
-	TRBJ2-1	TRBD1	TRBV18	TGTGCCAGCTCACCTCTAGGACAGGGGACCAATGAGCAGTTCTTC	CASSPLGQGTNEQFF
many	TRBJ1-1	-	TRBV12-3/TRBV12-4	TGTGCCAGCAGTTCCTCGGACACCAACACTGAAGCTTTCTTT	CASSSSDTNTEAFF
few	TRBJ1-2	-	TRBV20-1	TGCAGTGCCAAGAAGGGGAACTATGGCTACACCTTC	CSAKKGNYGYTF
-	TRBJ1-1	-	TRBV2	TGTGGCCGCAAGGGGTTCACTGAAGCTTTCTTT	CGRKGFTEAFF
few	TRBJ2-3	-	TRBV24-1	TGTGCCACCGAACAGGGCTCCCCGGGAGATACGCAGTATTTT	CATEQGSPGDTQYF
-	TRBJ2-5	-	TRBV7-6	TGTGCCAGCAGCTTAGACGGTGGGGTAGCAGAGACCCAGTACTTC	CASSLDGGVAETQYF
few	TRBJ1-5	-	TRBV18	TGTGCCAGCTCACCCGGGGGCTCGTATAATCAGCCCCAGCATTTT	CASSPGGSYNQPQHF
-	TRBJ1-6	TRBD1	TRBV7-2	TGTGCCAGCAGCTTGGACAGGGTACGGGCCCTCCACTTT	CASSLDRVRALHF
-	TRBJ2-7	TRBD1	TRBV7-9	TGTGCCAGCAGCTCACCTAAGGGGGCCAGCTCCTACGAGCAGTACTTC	CASSSPKGASSYEQYF
many	TRBJ2-5	TRBD2	TRBV5-1	TGCGCCAGCAGCTTAGCCGGGACTAGCGAAGAGACCCAGTACTTC	CASSLAGTSEETQYF
-	TRBJ2-5	TRBD1	TRBV12-3/TRBV12-4	TGTGCCAGCACTCCAGGGGGTAGTGAGACCCAGTACTTC	CASTPGGSETQYF
-	TRBJ2-1	-	TRBV19	TGTGCCAGTAGTATAACCGGAGGCTCCTACAATGAGCAGTTCTTC	CASSITGGSYNEQFF
-	TRBJ1-5	-	TRBV5-1	TGCGCCAGCAGCTTGGGAGGCACACAAGGCGGACAGCCCCAGCATTTT	CASSLGGTQGGQPQHF
-	TRBJ1-2	TRBD1	TRBV7-2	TGTGCCAGCAGCTTCCACAGGGGGCAAGGTCATGGCTACACCTTC	CASSFHRGQGHGYTF
-	TRBJ1-1	TRBD1	TRBV7-9	TGTGCCAGCAGCTCAACCGGACAGGGGGTCACTGAAGCTTTCTTT	CASSSTGQGVTEAFF
-	TRBJ2-1	-	TRBV4-1	TGCGCCAGCAGCCAAGATCGGGGCAGGGGCTACAATGAGCAGTTCTTC	CASSQDRGRGYNEQFF
many	TRBJ2-1	-	TRBV5-1	TGCGCCAGCAGCTTTACAGGGAGCTCCTACAATGAGCAGTTCTTC	CASSFTGSSYNEQFF
few	TRBJ2-3	TRBD2	TRBV10-3	TGTGCCATCAGAGGACTAGCGGGGACCACAGATACGCAGTATTTT	CAIRGLAGTTDTQYF
many	TRBJ2-3	-	TRBV27	TGTGCCAGCAGTCAATACCCCCTCACAGATACGCAGTATTTT	CASSQYPLTDTQYF
-	TRBJ1-1	-	TRBV7-2	TGTGCCAGCAGCTTTATACAGGGTATTGAAGCTTTCTTT	CASSFIQGIEAFF
few	TRBJ2-7	-	TRBV7-2	TGTGCCAGCAGCCGCCGAGTGGGCGAGCAGTACTTC	CASSRRVGEQYF
few	TRBJ1-3	-	TRBV12-5	TGTGCTAGTGGTTTCGGGGTTTCTGGAAACACCATATATTTT	CASGFGVSGNTIYF
few	TRBJ2-5	-	TRBV4-3	TGCGCCAGCAGCCAAGTAGGCCCCGGGTACCAAGAGACCCAGTACTTC	CASSQVGPGYQETQYF
few	TRBJ2-2	-	TRBV7-3	TGTGCCAGCAGCTTAATGGGGTACGGGGAGCTGTTTTTT	CASSLMGYGELFF
many	TRBJ1-5	-	TRBV4-2	TGTGCCAGCAGCCCCCAGAAGGAGAGGGGCAATCAGCCCCAGCATTTT	CASSPQKERGNQPQHF
-	TRBJ1-2	-	TRBV6-5	TGTGCCAGCAGTTACGGCCAGGGGAATGTCTATGGCTACACCTTC	CASSYGQGNVYGYTF
-	TRBJ1-1	-	TRBV2	TGTGAGGGCCAGGGTTGGTACACTGAAGCTTTCTTT	CEGQGWYTEAFF
many	TRBJ2-3	-	TRBV5-1	TGCGCCAGCAGCTTGCTAGCCCCCCACACAGATACGCAGTATTTT	CASSLLAPHTDTQYF
-	TRBJ1-5	-	TRBV7-2	TGTGCCAGCAGCTTAGCGCTTGGTCGAGATCAGCCCCAGCATTTT	CASSLALGRDQPQHF